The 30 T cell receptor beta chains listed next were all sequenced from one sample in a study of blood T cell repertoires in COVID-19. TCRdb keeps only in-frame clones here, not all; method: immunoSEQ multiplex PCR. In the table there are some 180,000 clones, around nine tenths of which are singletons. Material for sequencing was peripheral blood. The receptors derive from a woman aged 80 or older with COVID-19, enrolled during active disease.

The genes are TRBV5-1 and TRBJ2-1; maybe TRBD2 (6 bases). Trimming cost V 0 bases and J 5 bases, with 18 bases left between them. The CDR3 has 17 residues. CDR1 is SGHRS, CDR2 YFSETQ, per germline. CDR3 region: CASSLVVRAGFDNEQFF. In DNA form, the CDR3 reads TGCGCCAGCAGCTTGGTGGTGAGGGCGGGGTTCGACAATGAGCAGTTCTTC. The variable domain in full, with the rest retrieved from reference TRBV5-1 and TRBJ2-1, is KAGVTQTPRYLIKTRGQQVTLSCSPISGHRSVSWYQQTPGQGLQFLFEYFSETQRNKGNFPGRFSGRQFSNSRSEMNVSTLELGDSALYLCASSLVVRAGFDNEQFFGPGTRLTVL.

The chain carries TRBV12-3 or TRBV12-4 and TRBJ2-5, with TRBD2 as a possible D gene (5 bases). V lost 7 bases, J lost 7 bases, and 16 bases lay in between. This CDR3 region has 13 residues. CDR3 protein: CASTLDSGPTQYF. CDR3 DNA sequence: TGTGCCAGCACCTTGGACTCCGGGCCGACCCAGTACTTC.

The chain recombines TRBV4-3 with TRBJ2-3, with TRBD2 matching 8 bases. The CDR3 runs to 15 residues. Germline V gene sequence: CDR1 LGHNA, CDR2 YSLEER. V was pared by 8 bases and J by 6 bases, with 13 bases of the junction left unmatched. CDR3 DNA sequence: TGCGCCAGCGGAGAAAGCGGGAGAAATTTGGATACGCAGTATTTT. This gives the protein CASGESGRNLDTQYF.

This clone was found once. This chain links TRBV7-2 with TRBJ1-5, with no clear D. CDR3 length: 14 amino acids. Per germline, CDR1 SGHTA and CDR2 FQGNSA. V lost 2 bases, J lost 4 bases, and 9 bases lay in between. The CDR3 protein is CASSLYFTNQPQHF. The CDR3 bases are TGTGCCAGCAGCTTATACTTTACGAATCAGCCCCAGCATTTT.

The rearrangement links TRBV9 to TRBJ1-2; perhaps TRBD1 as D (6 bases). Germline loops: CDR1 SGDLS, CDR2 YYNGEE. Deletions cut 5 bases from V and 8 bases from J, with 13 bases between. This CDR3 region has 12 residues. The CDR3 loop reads CASSPQGTGYTF. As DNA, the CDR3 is TGTGCCAGCAGTCCACAGGGTACAGGCTACACCTTC.

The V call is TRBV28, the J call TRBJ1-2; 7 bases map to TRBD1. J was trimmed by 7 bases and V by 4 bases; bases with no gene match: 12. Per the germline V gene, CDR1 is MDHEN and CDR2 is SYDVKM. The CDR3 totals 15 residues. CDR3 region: CASSSHQTGVGGYTF. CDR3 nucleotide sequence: TGTGCCAGCAGTTCCCACCAAACAGGGGTTGGTGGCTACACCTTC.

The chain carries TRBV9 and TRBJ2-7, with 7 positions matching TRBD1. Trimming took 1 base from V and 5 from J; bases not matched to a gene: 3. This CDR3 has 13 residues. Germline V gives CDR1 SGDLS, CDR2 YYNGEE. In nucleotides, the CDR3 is TGTGCCAGCAGCGTACACACAGGGGACGAGCAGTACTTC. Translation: CASSVHTGDEQYF.

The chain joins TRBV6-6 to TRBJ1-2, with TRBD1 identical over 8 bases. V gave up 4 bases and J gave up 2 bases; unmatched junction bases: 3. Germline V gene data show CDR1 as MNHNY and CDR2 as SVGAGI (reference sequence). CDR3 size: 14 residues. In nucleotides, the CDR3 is TGTGCCAGCAGTTGGGGACAGGAGAACTATGGCTACACCTTC. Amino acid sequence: CASSWGQENYGYTF.

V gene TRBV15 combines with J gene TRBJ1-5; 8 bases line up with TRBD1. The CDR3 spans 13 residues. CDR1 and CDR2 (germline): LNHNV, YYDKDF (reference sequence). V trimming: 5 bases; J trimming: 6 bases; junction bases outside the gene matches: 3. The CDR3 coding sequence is TGTGCCACCAGCTGGGACAGGTCTCAGCCCCAGCATTTT. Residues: CATSWDRSQPQHF.

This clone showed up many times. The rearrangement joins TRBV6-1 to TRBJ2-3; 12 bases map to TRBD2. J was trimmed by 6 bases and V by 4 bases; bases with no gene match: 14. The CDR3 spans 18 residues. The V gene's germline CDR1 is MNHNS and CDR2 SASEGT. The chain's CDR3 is CASSAYAGTSGSADTQYF. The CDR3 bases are TGTGCCAGCAGTGCTTATGCCGGGACTAGCGGGTCTGCGGATACGCAGTATTTT.

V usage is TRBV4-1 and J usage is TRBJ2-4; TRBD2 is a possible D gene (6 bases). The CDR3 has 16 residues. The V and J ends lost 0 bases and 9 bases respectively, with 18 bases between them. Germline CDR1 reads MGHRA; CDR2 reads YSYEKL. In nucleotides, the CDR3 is TGCGCCAGCAGCCAAGACGTGACTAGGCGTTTGAGCATTCAGTACTTC. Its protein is CASSQDVTRRLSIQYF.

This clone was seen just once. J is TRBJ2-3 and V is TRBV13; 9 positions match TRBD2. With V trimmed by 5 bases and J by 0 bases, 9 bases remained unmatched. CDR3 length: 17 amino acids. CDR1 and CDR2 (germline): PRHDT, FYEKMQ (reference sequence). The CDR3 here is CASSRGAGGPSTDTQYF. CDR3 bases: TGTGCCAGCAGCCGCGGGGCGGGAGGGCCTAGCACAGATACGCAGTATTTT. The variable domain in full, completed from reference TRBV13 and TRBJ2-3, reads AAGVIQSPRHLIKEKRETATLKCYPIPRHDTVYWYQQGPGQDPQFLISFYEKMQSDKGSIPDRFSAQQFSDYHSELNMSSLELGDSALYFCASSRGAGGPSTDTQYFGPGTRLTVL.

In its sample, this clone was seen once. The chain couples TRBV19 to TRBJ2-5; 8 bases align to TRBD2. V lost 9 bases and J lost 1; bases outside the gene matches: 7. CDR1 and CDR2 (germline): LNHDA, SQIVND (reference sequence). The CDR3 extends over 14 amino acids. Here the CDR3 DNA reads TGTGCCAGCAGCCCAGCGGGAGCCCAAGAGACCCAGTACTTC. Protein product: CASSPAGAQETQYF. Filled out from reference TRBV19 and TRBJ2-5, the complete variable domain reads DGGITQSPKYLFRKEGQNVTLSCEQNLNHDAMYWYRQDPGQGLRLIYYSQIVNDFQKGDIAEGYSVSREKKESFPLTVTSAQKNPTAFYLCASSPAGAQETQYFGPGTRLLVL.

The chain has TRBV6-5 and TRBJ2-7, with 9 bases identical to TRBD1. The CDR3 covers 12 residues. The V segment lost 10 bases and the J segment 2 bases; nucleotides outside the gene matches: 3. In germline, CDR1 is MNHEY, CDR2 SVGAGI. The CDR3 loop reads CAIQGAPYEQYF. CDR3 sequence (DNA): TGTGCCATACAGGGGGCTCCCTACGAGCAGTACTTC.

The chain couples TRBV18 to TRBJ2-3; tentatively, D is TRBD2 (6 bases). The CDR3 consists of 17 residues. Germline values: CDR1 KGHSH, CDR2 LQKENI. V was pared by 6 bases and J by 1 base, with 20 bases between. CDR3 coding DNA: TGTGCCAGCTCGCCTATCCCCGGAGGGACGGGCACAGATACGCAGTATTTT. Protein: CASSPIPGGTGTDTQYF.

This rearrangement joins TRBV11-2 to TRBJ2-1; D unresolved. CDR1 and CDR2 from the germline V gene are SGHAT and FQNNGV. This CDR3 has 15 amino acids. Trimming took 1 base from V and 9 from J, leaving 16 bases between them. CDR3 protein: CASSLGPPPPGEQFF. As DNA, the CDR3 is TGTGCCAGCAGCTTAGGCCCGCCGCCTCCAGGTGAGCAGTTCTTC.

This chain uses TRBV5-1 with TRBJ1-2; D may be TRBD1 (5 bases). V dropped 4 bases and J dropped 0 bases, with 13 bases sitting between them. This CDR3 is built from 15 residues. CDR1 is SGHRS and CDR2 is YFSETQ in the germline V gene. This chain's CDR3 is CASSPRVPSNYGYTF. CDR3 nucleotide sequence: TGCGCCAGCAGCCCCAGGGTGCCTTCTAACTATGGCTACACCTTC.

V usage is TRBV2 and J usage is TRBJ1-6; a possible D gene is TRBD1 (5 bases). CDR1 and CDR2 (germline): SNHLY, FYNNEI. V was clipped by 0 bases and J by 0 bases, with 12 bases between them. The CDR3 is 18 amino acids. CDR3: CASSEALQGSSYNSPLHF. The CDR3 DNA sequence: TGTGCCAGCAGTGAAGCGCTTCAGGGCAGCTCCTATAATTCACCCCTCCACTTT.

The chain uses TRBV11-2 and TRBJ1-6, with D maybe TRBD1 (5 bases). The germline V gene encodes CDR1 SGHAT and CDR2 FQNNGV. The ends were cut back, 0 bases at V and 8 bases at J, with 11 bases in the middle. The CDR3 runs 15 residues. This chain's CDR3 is CASSLEGGADSPLHF. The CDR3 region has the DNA TGTGCCAGCAGCTTAGAGGGGGGTGCCGATTCACCCCTCCACTTT.

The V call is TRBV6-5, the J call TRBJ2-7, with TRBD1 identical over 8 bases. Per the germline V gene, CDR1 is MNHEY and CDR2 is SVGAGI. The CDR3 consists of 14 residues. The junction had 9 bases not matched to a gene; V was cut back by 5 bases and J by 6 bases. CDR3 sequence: CASSRDRPPSEQYF. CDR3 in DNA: TGTGCCAGCAGTCGGGACAGGCCTCCGAGCGAGCAGTACTTC.

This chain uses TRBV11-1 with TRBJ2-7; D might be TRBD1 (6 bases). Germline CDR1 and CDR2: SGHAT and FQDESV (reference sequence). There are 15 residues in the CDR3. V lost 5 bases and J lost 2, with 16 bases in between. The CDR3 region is CASSRGRTVTYEQYF. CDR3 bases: TGTGCCAGCAGCCGCGGCAGGACAGTTACCTACGAGCAGTACTTC.

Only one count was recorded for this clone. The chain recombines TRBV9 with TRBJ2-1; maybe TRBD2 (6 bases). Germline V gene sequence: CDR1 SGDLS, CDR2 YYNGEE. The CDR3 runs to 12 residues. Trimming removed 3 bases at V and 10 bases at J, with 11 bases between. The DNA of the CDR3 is TGTGCCAGCAGCGCGAATGGAGGGGAGCAGTTCTTC. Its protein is CASSANGGEQFF.

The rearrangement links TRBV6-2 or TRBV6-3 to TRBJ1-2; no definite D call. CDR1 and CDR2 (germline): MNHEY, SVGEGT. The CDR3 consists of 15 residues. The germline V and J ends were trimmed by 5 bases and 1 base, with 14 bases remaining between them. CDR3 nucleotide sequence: TGTGCCAGCAGTCGTGGCAGGTCCAATAACTATGGCTACACCTTC. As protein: CASSRGRSNNYGYTF.

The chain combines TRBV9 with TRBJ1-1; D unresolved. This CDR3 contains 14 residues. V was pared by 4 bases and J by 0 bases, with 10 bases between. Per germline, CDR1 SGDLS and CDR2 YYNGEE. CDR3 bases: TGTGCCAGCAGCCTACTGACAATGAACACTGAAGCTTTCTTT. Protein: CASSLLTMNTEAFF.

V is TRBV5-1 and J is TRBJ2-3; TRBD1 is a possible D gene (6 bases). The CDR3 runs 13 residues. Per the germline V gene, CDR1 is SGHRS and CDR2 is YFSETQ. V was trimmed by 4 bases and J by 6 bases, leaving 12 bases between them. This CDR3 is CASSPGQKDTQYF. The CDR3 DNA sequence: TGCGCCAGCAGCCCCGGACAGAAGGATACGCAGTATTTT.

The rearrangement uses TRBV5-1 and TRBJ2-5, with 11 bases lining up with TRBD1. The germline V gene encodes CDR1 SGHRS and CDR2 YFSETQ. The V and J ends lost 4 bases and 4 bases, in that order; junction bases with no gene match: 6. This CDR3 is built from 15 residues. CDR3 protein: CASSAGTGGPETQYF. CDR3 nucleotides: TGCGCCAGCAGCGCGGGGACAGGGGGTCCAGAGACCCAGTACTTC.

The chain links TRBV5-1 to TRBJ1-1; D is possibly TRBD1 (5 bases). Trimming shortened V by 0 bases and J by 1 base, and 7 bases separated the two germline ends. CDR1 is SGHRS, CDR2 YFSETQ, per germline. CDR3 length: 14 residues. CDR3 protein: CASSLETGNTEAFF. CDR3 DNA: TGCGCCAGCAGCTTGGAAACAGGGAACACTGAAGCTTTCTTT.

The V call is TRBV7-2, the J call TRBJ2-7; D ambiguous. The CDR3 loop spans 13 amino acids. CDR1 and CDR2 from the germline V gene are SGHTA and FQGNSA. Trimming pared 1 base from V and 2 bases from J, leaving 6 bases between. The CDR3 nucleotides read TGTGCCAGCAGCTTAGTTGACACCTACGAGCAGTACTTC. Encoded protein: CASSLVDTYEQYF.

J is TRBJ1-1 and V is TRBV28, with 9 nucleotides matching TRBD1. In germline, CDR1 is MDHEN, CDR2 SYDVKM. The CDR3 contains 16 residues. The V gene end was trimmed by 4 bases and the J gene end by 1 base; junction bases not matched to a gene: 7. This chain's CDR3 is CASSSGTGLRNTEAFF. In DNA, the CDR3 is TGTGCCAGCAGTTCCGGGACAGGGCTAAGGAACACTGAAGCTTTCTTT.

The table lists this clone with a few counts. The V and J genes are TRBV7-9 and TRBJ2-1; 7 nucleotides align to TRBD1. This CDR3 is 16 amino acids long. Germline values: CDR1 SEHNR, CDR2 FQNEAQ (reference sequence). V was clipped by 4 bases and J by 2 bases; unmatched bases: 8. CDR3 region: CASSSIRDRAYNEQFF. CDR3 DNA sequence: TGTGCCAGCAGCTCAATCCGGGACAGAGCCTACAATGAGCAGTTCTTC.